The 20 T cell receptor beta chains below come from one sample, sequenced in a study of cytomegalovirus exposure and HLA in healthy donors. The study ran its PCR with 60 Vbeta and 13 Jbeta primers. TCRdb keeps only in-frame clones here, not all; method: immunoSEQ multiplex PCR. The sample consists of about 89,000 clones, approximately 82% of them appearing once. The specimen sequenced was PBMCs. The source is a female donor in good health and CMV-seropositive.

This clone was picked up a small number of times. V is TRBV6-5 and J is TRBJ1-1; D possibly corresponds to TRBD1 (6 bases). CDR1 MNHEY and CDR2 SVGAGI come from the germline V gene. Trimming stripped 6 bases from V and 1 base from J, with 9 bases between. The CDR3 is 13 amino acids. In DNA form, the CDR3 reads TGTGCCAGCAGCAGGACAGAGAACACTGAAGCTTTCTTT. Protein: CASSRTENTEAFF.

CDR3 protein: CASSFLGVKDGYTF. CDR3 nucleotides: TGTGCCAGCAGTTTCCTAGGGGTTAAGGATGGCTACACCTTC. The V and J genes are TRBV27 and TRBJ1-2; a weak D match, TRBD1 (5 bases). This CDR3 is 14 amino acids long. CDR1 is MNHEY and CDR2 is SMNVEV in the germline V gene (reference sequence). Trimming took 3 bases from V and 6 from J, leaving 14 bases between them.

The V and J genes are TRBV6-6 and TRBJ1-5; no clear D gene. Trimming took off 0 bases at V and 3 bases at J, with 9 bases between the two ends. Per germline, CDR1 MNHNY and CDR2 SVGAGI (reference sequence). The CDR3 is 15 amino acids. DNA for the CDR3: TGTGCCAGCAGTTACTCGAACAGTGACAATCAGCCCCAGCATTTT. Translation gives CASSYSNSDNQPQHF.

This rearrangement joins TRBV7-2 to TRBJ2-3; 9 nucleotides align to TRBD2. The CDR3 consists of 17 residues. J lost 2 bases, V lost 5 bases, and 11 bases had no gene match. CDR1 SGHTA and CDR2 FQGNSA come from the germline V gene. This CDR3 is CASSPRGWTSDTDTQYF. DNA of the CDR3: TGTGCCAGCAGCCCAAGAGGTTGGACTAGCGACACAGATACGCAGTATTTT. The full variable domain, its missing parts supplied by reference TRBV7-2 and TRBJ2-3, is GAGVSQSPSNKVTEKGKDVELRCDPISGHTALYWYRQSLGQGLEFLIYFQGNSAPDKSGLPSDRFSAERTGGSVSTLTIQRTQQEDSAVYLCASSPRGWTSDTDTQYFGPGTRLTVL.

This chain connects TRBV6-1 to TRBJ2-7, with a possible D match to TRBD1 (5 bases). The V end was cut by 2 bases, the J end by 5 bases, with 19 bases between. The germline V gene has CDR1 MNHNS and CDR2 SASEGT. The CDR3 length is 16 residues. CDR3 DNA sequence: TGTGCCAGCAGTGAACCTTCTGCAGGGAATCGCGACGAGCAGTACTTC. It specifies CASSEPSAGNRDEQYF.

The genes are TRBV25-1 and TRBJ1-5, with a possible D match to TRBD1 (6 bases). The CDR3 loop spans 15 amino acids. V lost 2 bases and J 10 bases, leaving 18 bases between the germline ends. Germline V gene lookup returns CDR1 MGHDK and CDR2 SYGVNS. The CDR3 DNA reads as TGTGCCAGCAGTGAAGCGGACAGTCCCCATTGCCCCCAGCATTTT. Its protein product is CASSEADSPHCPQHF.

The V gene is TRBV27, the J gene TRBJ2-1; 11 bases are a match to TRBD2. Germline values: CDR1 MNHEY, CDR2 SMNVEV (reference sequence). This CDR3 is built from 15 residues. J gave up 6 bases and V 5 bases, and 6 bases lay outside the gene matches. CDR3 coding DNA: TGTGCCAGCAGTCCCCCTAGCGGGGGGCCCAATGAGCAGTTCTTC. As protein: CASSPPSGGPNEQFF.

The chain links TRBV4-1 to TRBJ2-5; D call uncertain. V lost 0 bases to trimming and J lost 5 bases, with 10 bases between them. The length of the CDR3 is 14 residues. Looked up from germline, CDR1 is MGHRA and CDR2 is YSYEKL. DNA of the CDR3: TGCGCCAGCAGCCAAGATCTGCGGTCGGAGACCCAGTACTTC. Translated: CASSQDLRSETQYF.

The chain recombines TRBV30 with TRBJ2-7, with 9 positions matching TRBD2. V gave up 0 bases and J gave up 9 bases; unmatched junction bases: 9. CDR1 and CDR2 (germline): GTSNPN, SVGIG (reference sequence). This CDR3 comprises 14 residues. CDR3 loop: CAWSVLAGAVRQYF. The CDR3 nucleotides read TGTGCCTGGAGTGTATTAGCGGGAGCGGTACGGCAGTACTTC.

A few counts support this clone. The chain joins TRBV18 to TRBJ2-7; a possible D gene is TRBD1 (8 bases). This CDR3 is 15 amino acids long. The ends were cut back, 3 bases at V and 4 bases at J, with 16 bases in the middle. Germline values: CDR1 KGHSH, CDR2 LQKENI. The CDR3 loop is CASSPGQGGTYEQYF. The DNA of the CDR3 is TGTGCCAGCTCACCTGGACAGGGAGGGACTTACGAGCAGTACTTC.

This chain joins TRBV2 and TRBJ1-1, with D possibly being TRBD1 (5 bases). V shed 2 bases and J shed 7 bases, with 14 bases lying between them. Germline values: CDR1 SNHLY, CDR2 FYNNEI. This CDR3 contains 14 residues. In nucleotides, the CDR3 is TGTGCCAGCAGTGAATCGGCGGGACGAGGTGAAGCTTTCTTT. It yields the protein CASSESAGRGEAFF.

This clone was picked up one time. The rearrangement uses TRBV5-1 and TRBJ2-5, with 9 bases matching TRBD2. Germline V gives CDR1 SGHRS, CDR2 YFSETQ. The CDR3 has 15 amino acids. Unmatched junction bases numbered 3, after V lost 2 bases and J lost 1 base. CDR3 sequence reads: CASSLGSGGQETQYF. As DNA, the CDR3 is TGCGCCAGCAGCTTAGGTAGCGGGGGCCAAGAGACCCAGTACTTC.

J is TRBJ2-7 and V is TRBV7-8, with 8 bases lining up with TRBD2. Germline CDR1 is SGHVS and CDR2 is FQNEAQ. J lost 12 bases, V lost 4 bases, and 17 bases had no gene match. The CDR3 loop spans 15 amino acids. This chain's CDR3 is CASSSERAGVRAGYF. The CDR3 DNA reads as TGTGCCAGCAGCTCCGAGAGAGCGGGAGTTCGAGCAGGGTACTTC.

The V and J genes are TRBV7-2 and TRBJ2-7; 9 bases line up with TRBD1. Per germline, CDR1 SGHTA and CDR2 FQGNSA. With 5 bases clipped from V and 2 bases from J, the junction kept 7 bases outside the gene matches. The length of the CDR3 is 15 residues. CDR3 amino acids: CASSNRDRVAYEQYF. The DNA of the CDR3 is TGTGCCAGCAGCAACCGGGACAGGGTCGCCTACGAGCAGTACTTC.

A few counts support this clone. V gene TRBV6-6 combines with J gene TRBJ1-1; D possibly corresponds to TRBD1 (5 bases). CDR1 and CDR2 from the germline V gene are MNHNY and SVGAGI (reference sequence). The CDR3 runs to 14 residues. V lost 1 base, J lost 5 bases, and 11 bases lay in between. The CDR3, as DNA: TGTGCCAGCAGTTACTTTGGGGGGGGAACTGAAGCTTTCTTT. Protein sequence: CASSYFGGGTEAFF.

This clone appeared a few times. The gene calls are TRBV30 and TRBJ1-5; D gene unclear. The CDR3 is 14 amino acids. V was trimmed by 2 bases and J by 2 bases, leaving 10 bases between them. Germline V lookup: CDR1 GTSNPN, CDR2 SVGIG (reference sequence). CDR3 DNA: TGTGCCTGGAGTAGCCGGAGGCGCAATCAGCCCCAGCATTTT. Residues: CAWSSRRRNQPQHF.

This chain links TRBV25-1 with TRBJ2-5; 7 positions match TRBD2. The length of the CDR3 is 15 residues. CDR1 is MGHDK, CDR2 SYGVNS, per germline. The V gene end was trimmed by 4 bases and the J gene end by 1 base; junction bases not matched to a gene: 6. The CDR3 DNA follows: TGTGCCAGCAGTGTTCGGGAGGACATCCAAGAGACCCAGTACTTC. This encodes CASSVREDIQETQYF. The full variable domain, in which reference TRBV25-1 and TRBJ2-5 provide the parts outside the CDR3, is EADIYQTPRYLVIGTGKKITLECSQTMGHDKMYWYQQDPGMELHLIHYSYGVNSTEKGDLSSESTVSRIRTEHFPLTLESARPSHTSQYLCASSVREDIQETQYFGPGTRLLVL.

The chain is built from TRBV4-2 and TRBJ2-7; a possible D gene is TRBD1 (5 bases). Trimming took off 1 base at V and 3 bases at J, with 7 bases between the two ends. Looked up from germline, CDR1 is LGHNA and CDR2 is YNFKEQ. This CDR3 spans 13 amino acids. This chain's CDR3 is CASSQVRGYEQYF. In DNA, the CDR3 is TGTGCCAGCAGCCAAGTTAGGGGCTACGAGCAGTACTTC.

This clone came up a few times. The J gene is TRBJ2-7, the V gene TRBV7-9, with TRBD1 matching over 7 bases. The V gene end was trimmed by 0 bases and the J gene end by 2 bases; junction bases not matched to a gene: 4. CDR1 and CDR2 from the germline V gene are SEHNR and FQNEAQ (reference sequence). This CDR3 region has 15 residues. This chain's CDR3 is CASSLAGTATYEQYF. The CDR3 bases are TGTGCCAGCAGCTTAGCGGGGACAGCGACCTACGAGCAGTACTTC.

CDR3 region: CASSHRQETYEQYF. In DNA, the CDR3 is TGCGCCAGCAGCCATCGACAGGAGACCTACGAGCAGTACTTC. The chain has TRBV4-1 and TRBJ2-7; TRBD1 might be the D (6 bases). This CDR3 contains 14 residues. Deletions cut 3 bases from V and 2 bases from J, with 11 bases between. Germline V gene lookup returns CDR1 MGHRA and CDR2 YSYEKL.